The text below deals with one T cell receptor beta chain. Its antigen is currently not known. One base away there is no much larger clone; base qualities are not given. Every donor in the study was a healthy Caucasian. Three pairs of female monozygotic twins, all aged roughly 18 to 29 years, made up the twin cohort. Miltenyi CD45RO+ enrichment and human naive T-cell isolation kits were used to isolate memory (CD45RO+) and naive T cells from PBMC. The protocol used for the library was 5' RACE. Instrument used: Illumina HiSeq 2000. Template switching introduced a universal primer binding site; the final cDNA contained a unique molecular identifier, enabling accurate counting of TCR cDNA molecules. First-strand cDNA for TCR alpha and beta chains was synthesized from specific primers in the conserved constant-segment region. Each cDNA library was double barcoded, with a SMART-Mk sample barcode plus Illumina barcodes, to control for contamination. TruSeq adapter sequences along with Illumina sample barcodes were introduced in two successive PCR steps. The Illumina HiSeq platform was used with custom primers to sequence TCR alpha and beta cDNA libraries. In the paper's pipeline: Unique molecular identifiers were extracted from raw reads with MiGEC, and CDR3 positions were determined with MiXCR. Recombination models were inferred per individual with the repgenHMM and IGoR tools using an EM algorithm. Shared clonotypes were analyzed with the tcR package in R, and sharing was normalized by the product of cloneset sizes. To study raw recombination free of thymic and clonal selection effects, out-of-frame nonproductive sequences were analyzed. TCRdb reran the public reads through fastp at Q25 and MiXCR, keeping productive beta chains. Each record represents a unique CDR3 protein, reported with the most common genes and DNA among its rows. The V and J calls here are based on TCRdb, not the publication. This sample has 200,000 to 250,000 distinct CDR3 sequences in its table, and roughly 7% of those were observed once. Roughly 3.9% of the sample is held by the ten biggest clonotypes.

Inclusive of the bounding cysteine and phenylalanine, the CDR3 is 16 residues long. The DNA shown is the 48-base CDR3, in frame from base 1. V is cut back by 4 bases and J by 1 base, with 4 bases in the junction unmatched. The germline V gene encodes CDR1 SGHRS and CDR2 YFSETQ. The sample comes from a study of identical twins (dated by TCRdb to the mid-2010s). Background for the entire study: To test whether fetal clonotypes persist, this study deep-sequenced TCR alpha and beta repertoires from monozygotic twins, from unrelated adults of various ages, and from cord blood. To rule out contamination, the twin experiments were replicated at different times with different library preparation protocols. Overall study outcomes, separate from this receptor: In beta out-of-frame sequences, excess twin sharing was weaker, because having fewer shared sequences lowered the signal-to-noise ratio. Abundant cord blood beta clonotypes carried fewer insertions; young adult naive repertoires showed a weaker similar trend, while memory repertoires showed none. Invariant T cells such as MAIT and iNKT could partly confound zero-insertion analyses, although diverse VJ usage argued against such confounding for most clonotypes. Compared with coincidental sharing between unrelated individuals, an excess of low generation-probability sequences was observed among out-of-frame TCR alpha sequences shared between twins. In monozygotic twins, recombination models systematically underestimated out-of-frame TCR alpha sharing, but the models matched the sharing seen between unrelated individuals. Because the same donors could not be followed over many years, conclusions were based on cross-sectional statistical analysis.

These sequences were also reported in another study, on yellow fever vaccine responses in identical twins. As that second study puts it: The authors reported that the T cell response to vaccination in identical twins appeared partly convergent and partly personalized. The study precisely tracked vaccine-responding T cell clones in identical twins.

The sequence links TRBV5-1 to TRBJ2-3, with 12 junctional bases fitting TRBD2. Sample: memory (CD45RO+) T cells sorted from blood. The cell subset or site label corresponds to: CD45RO+ enriched T cells. This TCR was recovered from a woman between 18 and 29 years old in good health. The CDR3 has the sequence CASSQGLAGRTDTQYF. The bases are TGCGCCAGCAGCCAAGGACTAGCGGGACGCACAGATACGCAGTATTTT.